This TCR beta chain was captured in a study of shared clonotypes between healthy human individuals. Study details: Researchers assigned three CD4 naive, three CD4 memory, two CD8 naive and one CD8 memory plate to each donor. Broader study findings: Generation probability values for non-shared clonotypes were lower than those for clonotypes shared by all four donors.

With 5 bases clipped from V and 6 bases from J, the junction kept 15 bases outside the gene matches. The CDR3 loop spans 16 amino acids. The V gene's germline CDR1 is SGHKS and CDR2 YYEKEE (reference sequence). Original data processing: Filtering differed for immunoSEQ, which gave only junction sequences without quality scores. TCRdb keeps only in-frame clones here, not all; method: immunoSEQ multiplex PCR. That table is the source of V, J and clone size, and D and trimming were worked out from the DNA. The profile shows some 660,000 clones, around 73% of them singletons. Adult Caucasians living in Nashville, Tennessee made up all of the donors. Note on this clone: Antigen specificity is unknown.

The chain joins TRBV5-5 to TRBJ2-7; 9 nucleotides align to TRBD1. The clonotype comes from a woman in her 30s in good health. The sequenced material came from memory CD4+ T cells sorted from blood. Subset specified: CD45RA-negative fraction. CDR3 nucleotides: TGTGCCAGCAGACGGAATCCGGGACAGGGAAGTATCGAGCAGTACTTC. Encoded protein: CASRRNPGQGSIEQYF.